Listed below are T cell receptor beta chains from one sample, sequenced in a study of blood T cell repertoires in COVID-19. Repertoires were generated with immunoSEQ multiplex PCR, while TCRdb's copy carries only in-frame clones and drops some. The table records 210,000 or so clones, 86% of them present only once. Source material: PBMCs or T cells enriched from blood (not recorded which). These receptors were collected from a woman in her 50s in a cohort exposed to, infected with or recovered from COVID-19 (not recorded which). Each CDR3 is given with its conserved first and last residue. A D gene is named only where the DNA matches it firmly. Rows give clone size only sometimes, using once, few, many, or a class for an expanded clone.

CASSELAGGINEQFF | TGTGCCAGCAGTGAACTAGCGGGGGGCATCAATGAGCAGTTCTTC | TRBV2 | TRBD2 | NA | TRBJ2-1
CASSMASGGPGYNEQFF | TGTGCCAGTAGTATGGCTAGCGGGGGGCCGGGATACAATGAGCAGTTCTTC | TRBV19 | TRBD2 | NA | TRBJ2-1
CSVGFRGWSTDTQYF | TGCAGCGTTGGGTTTCGGGGTTGGAGCACAGATACGCAGTATTTT | TRBV29-1 | NA | once | TRBJ2-3
CASSDIGQGAINQYF | TGTGCCAGCTCGGACATTGGACAGGGGGCCATCAACCAGTACTTC | TRBV18 | TRBD1 | NA | TRBJ2-7
CATSRVAGPTWGYTF | TGTGCCACCAGCAGAGTCGCGGGCCCTACTTGGGGCTACACCTTC | TRBV15 | NA | NA | TRBJ1-2
CASSLGTSGETQYF | TGCGCCAGCAGCTTGGGGACTAGCGGAGAGACCCAGTACTTC | TRBV5-1 | TRBD2 | once | TRBJ2-5
CASRRSETAKNIQYF | TGTGCCAGCAGACGCTCGGAGACGGCCAAAAACATTCAGTACTTC | TRBV11-3 | NA | NA | TRBJ2-4
CSVHNRGFSEAFF | TGCAGCGTTCATAACAGGGGATTTTCTGAAGCTTTCTTT | TRBV29-1 | TRBD1 | NA | TRBJ1-1
CASSQDVYFDKNIQYF | TGTGCCAGCAGCCAAGATGTGTACTTCGACAAAAACATTCAGTACTTC | TRBV3-1/TRBV3-2 | NA | NA | TRBJ2-4
CASRGTGNSPLHF | TGTGCCAGCCGTGGGACGGGGAATTCACCCCTCCACTTT | TRBV2 | NA | NA | TRBJ1-6
CASGTGPYQGGYTF | TGTGCCAGCGGGACAGGGCCTTACCAGGGAGGCTACACCTTC | TRBV28 | TRBD1 | few | TRBJ1-2
CASSESRGYYGYTF | TGTGCCAGCAGTGAATCCAGGGGCTACTATGGCTACACCTTC | TRBV6-1 | NA | few | TRBJ1-2
CASSGPRRVLGGHEQYF | TGCGCCAGCAGCGGCCCAAGGCGGGTTTTAGGGGGCCACGAGCAGTACTTC | TRBV4-1 | TRBD1 | once | TRBJ2-7
CASSPQIRSKGFETQYF | TGTGCCAGCTCACCCCAGATTCGGAGTAAAGGATTTGAGACCCAGTACTTC | TRBV18 | NA | NA | TRBJ2-5
CASSNQASSYNSPLHF | TGTGCCAGCAGCAATCAAGCGAGCTCCTATAATTCACCCCTCCACTTT | TRBV7-2 | NA | NA | TRBJ1-6